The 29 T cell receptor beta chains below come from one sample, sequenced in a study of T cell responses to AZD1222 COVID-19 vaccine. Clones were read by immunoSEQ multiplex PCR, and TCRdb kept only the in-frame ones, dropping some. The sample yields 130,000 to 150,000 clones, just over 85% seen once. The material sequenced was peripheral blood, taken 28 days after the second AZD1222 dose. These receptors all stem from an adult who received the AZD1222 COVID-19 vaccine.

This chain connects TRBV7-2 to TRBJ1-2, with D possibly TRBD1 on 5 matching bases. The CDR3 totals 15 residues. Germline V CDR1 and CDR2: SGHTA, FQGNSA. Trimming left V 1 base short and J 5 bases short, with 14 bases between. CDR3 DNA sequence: TGTGCCAGCAGCTTAGGCGTGGGGCTGGGATATGGCTACACCTTC. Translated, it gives CASSLGVGLGYGYTF.

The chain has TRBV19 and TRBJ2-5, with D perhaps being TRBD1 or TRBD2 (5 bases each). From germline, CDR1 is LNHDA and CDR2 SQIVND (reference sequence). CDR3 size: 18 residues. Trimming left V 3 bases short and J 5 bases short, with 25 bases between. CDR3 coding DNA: TGTGCCAGTAGTATGAATCCAGCCCCGAACCCTTGGGGGGAGACCCAGTACTTC. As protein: CASSMNPAPNPWGETQYF.

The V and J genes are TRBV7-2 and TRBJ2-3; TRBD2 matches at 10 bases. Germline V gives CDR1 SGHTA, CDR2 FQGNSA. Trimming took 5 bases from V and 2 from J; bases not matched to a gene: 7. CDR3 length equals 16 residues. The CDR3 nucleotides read TGTGCCAGCAGCCCCCGGACTAGCGGCACCACAGATACGCAGTATTTT. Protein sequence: CASSPRTSGTTDTQYF.

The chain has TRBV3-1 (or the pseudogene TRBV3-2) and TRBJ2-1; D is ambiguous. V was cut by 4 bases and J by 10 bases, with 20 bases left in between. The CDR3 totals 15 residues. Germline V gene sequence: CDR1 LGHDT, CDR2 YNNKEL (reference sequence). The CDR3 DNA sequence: TGTGCCAGCAGCCCTCTCCGGTCCCACAGTGGGGAGCAGTTCTTC. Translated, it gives CASSPLRSHSGEQFF.

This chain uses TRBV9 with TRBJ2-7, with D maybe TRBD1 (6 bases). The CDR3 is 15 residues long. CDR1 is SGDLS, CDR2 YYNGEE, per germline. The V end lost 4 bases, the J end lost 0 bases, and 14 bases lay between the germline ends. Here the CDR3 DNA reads TGTGCCAGCAGCCCCCGGACAGCAACCTCCTACGAGCAGTACTTC. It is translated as CASSPRTATSYEQYF.

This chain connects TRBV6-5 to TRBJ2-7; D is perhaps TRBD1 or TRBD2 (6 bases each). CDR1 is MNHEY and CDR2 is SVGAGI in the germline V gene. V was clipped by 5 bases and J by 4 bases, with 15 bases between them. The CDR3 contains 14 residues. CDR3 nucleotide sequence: TGTGCCAGCAGTCGGCGGGACACGGAATACGAGCAGTACTTC. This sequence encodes CASSRRDTEYEQYF.

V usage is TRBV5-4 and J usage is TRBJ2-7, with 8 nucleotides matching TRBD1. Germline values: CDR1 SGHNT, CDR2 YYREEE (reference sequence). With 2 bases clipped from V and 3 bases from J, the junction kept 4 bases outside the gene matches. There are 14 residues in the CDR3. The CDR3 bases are TGTGCCAGCAGCTTCGAACAGGGGGGCTACGAGCAGTACTTC. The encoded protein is CASSFEQGGYEQYF.

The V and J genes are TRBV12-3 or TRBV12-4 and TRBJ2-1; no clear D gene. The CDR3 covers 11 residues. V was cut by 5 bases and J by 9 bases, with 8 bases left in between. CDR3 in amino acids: CASSLNTEQFF. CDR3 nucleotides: TGTGCCAGCAGTCTTAATACTGAGCAGTTCTTC.

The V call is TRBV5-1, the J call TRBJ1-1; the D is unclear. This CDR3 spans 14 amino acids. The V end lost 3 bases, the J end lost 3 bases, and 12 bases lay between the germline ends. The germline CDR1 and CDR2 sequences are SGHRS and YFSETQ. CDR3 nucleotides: TGCGCCAGCAGCTCATTAGGGAGGGACACTGAAGCTTTCTTT. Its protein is CASSSLGRDTEAFF.

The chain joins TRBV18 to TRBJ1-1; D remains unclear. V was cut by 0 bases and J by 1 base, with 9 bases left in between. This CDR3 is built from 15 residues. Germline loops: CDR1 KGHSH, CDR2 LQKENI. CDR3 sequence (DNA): TGTGCCAGCTCACCACCGCTCACCGGGAACACTGAAGCTTTCTTT. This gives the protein CASSPPLTGNTEAFF.

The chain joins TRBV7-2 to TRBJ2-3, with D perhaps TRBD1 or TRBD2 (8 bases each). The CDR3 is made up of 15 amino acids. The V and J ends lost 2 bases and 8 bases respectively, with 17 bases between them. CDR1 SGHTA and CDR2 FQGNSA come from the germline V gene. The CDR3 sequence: CASSLQGAGGGTQYF. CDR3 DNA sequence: TGTGCCAGCAGCTTACAGGGGGCGGGGGGAGGTACGCAGTATTTT.

This CDR3 reads CASIFVVAGGETQYF. DNA for the CDR3: TGTGCCAGCATTTTCGTTGTGGCGGGAGGGGAGACCCAGTACTTC. V gene TRBV2 combines with J gene TRBJ2-5; TRBD2 aligns across 9 bases. The CDR3 consists of 15 residues. V gave up 7 bases and J gave up 5 bases; unmatched junction bases: 11. Germline lookup yields CDR1 SNHLY and CDR2 FYNNEI.

The CDR3 spells CASRREFTGELFF. The CDR3 region has the DNA TGTGCCAGCAGACGGGAGTTCACCGGGGAGCTGTTTTTT. The V gene is TRBV6-5, the J gene TRBJ2-2, with D maybe TRBD2 (6 bases). V was shortened by 6 bases and J by 4 bases, with 9 bases between the two germline ends. Looked up from germline, CDR1 is MNHEY and CDR2 is SVGAGI. The CDR3 runs to 13 residues.

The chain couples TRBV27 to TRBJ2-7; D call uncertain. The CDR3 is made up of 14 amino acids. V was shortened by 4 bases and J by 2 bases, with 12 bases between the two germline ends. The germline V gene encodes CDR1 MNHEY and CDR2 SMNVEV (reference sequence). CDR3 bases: TGTGCCAGCAGTTCCTTGTTCGGCACCTACGAGCAGTACTTC. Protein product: CASSSLFGTYEQYF.

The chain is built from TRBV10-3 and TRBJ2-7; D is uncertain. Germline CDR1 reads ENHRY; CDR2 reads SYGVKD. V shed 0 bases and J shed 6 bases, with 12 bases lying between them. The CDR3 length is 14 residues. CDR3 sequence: CAISESIVIGEQYF. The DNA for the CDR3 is TGTGCCATCAGTGAGTCGATAGTCATCGGCGAGCAGTACTTC.

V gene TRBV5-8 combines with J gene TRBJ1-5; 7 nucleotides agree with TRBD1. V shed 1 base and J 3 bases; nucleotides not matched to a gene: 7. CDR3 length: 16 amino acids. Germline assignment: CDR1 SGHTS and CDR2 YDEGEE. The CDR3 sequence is CASSLSQGGFNQPQHF. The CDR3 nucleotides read TGTGCCAGCAGCTTGTCTCAGGGGGGCTTCAATCAGCCCCAGCATTTT.

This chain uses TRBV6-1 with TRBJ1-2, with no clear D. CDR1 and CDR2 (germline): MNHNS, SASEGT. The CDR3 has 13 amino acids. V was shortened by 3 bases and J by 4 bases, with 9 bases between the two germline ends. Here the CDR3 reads CASSDRPSYGYTF. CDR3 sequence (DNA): TGTGCCAGCAGTGACAGGCCGTCCTATGGCTACACCTTC.

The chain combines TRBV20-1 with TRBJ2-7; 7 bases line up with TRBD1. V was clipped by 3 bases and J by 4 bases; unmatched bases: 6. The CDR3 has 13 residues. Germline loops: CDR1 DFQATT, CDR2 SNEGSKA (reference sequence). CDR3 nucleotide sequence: TGCAGTGCTAGTAATGGACAGGAGTACGAGCAGTACTTC. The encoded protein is CSASNGQEYEQYF.

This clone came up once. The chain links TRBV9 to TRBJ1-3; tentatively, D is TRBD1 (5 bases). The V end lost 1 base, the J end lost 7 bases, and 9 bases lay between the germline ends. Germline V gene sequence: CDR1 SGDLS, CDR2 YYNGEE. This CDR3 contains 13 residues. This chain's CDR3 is CASSVSGTNTIYF. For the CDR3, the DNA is TGTGCCAGCAGCGTAAGCGGGACGAACACCATATATTTT.

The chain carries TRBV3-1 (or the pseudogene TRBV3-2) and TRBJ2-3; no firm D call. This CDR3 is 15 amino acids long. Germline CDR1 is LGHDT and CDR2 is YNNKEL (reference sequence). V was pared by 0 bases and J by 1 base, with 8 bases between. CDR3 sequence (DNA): TGTGCCAGCAGCCAAGATATCGATCGCACAGATACGCAGTATTTT. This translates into CASSQDIDRTDTQYF.

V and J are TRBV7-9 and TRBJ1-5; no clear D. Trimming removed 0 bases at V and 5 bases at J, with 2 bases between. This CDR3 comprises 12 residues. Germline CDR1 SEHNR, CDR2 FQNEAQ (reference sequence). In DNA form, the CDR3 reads TGTGCCAGCAGCTTAGCGTATCAGCCCCAGCATTTT. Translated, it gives CASSLAYQPQHF.

CDR3 DNA: TGTGCCAGCAGCCCCCTAGTTGGGTTGTCAGGGGAAAAACTGTTTTTT. It translates to CASSPLVGLSGEKLFF. This rearrangement joins TRBV7-9 to TRBJ1-4; D is perhaps TRBD1 (5 bases). Trimming cost V 5 bases and J 8 bases, with 21 bases left between them. CDR1 is SEHNR, CDR2 FQNEAQ, per germline (reference sequence). This CDR3 comprises 16 residues.

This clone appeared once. The CDR3 region has the DNA TGCAGCGTGAAGACAGGGAGGGGTACTGAAGCTTTCTTT. Its protein product is CSVKTGRGTEAFF. J is TRBJ1-1 and V is TRBV29-1, with TRBD1 identical over 7 bases. The CDR3 is 13 residues long. V lost 6 bases to trimming and J lost 5 bases; unmatched junction nucleotides: 9. Germline V gene data show CDR1 as SQVTM and CDR2 as ANQGSEA.

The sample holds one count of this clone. CDR3 nucleotide sequence: TGTGCCAGCAGCATGGGGCCTAATAGCAATCAGCCCCAGCATTTT. Translated, it gives CASSMGPNSNQPQHF. This chain links TRBV5-4 with TRBJ1-5; tentative D call: TRBD1 (5 bases). The CDR3 loop spans 15 amino acids. CDR1 and CDR2 (germline): SGHNT, YYREEE (reference sequence). Trimming stripped 4 bases from V and 0 bases from J, with 11 bases between.

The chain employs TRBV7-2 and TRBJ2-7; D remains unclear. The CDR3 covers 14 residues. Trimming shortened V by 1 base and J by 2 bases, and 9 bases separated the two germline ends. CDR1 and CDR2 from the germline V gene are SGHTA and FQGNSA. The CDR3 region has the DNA TGTGCCAGCAGCTTAGTCGGGTCTCCCTACGAGCAGTACTTC. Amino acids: CASSLVGSPYEQYF.

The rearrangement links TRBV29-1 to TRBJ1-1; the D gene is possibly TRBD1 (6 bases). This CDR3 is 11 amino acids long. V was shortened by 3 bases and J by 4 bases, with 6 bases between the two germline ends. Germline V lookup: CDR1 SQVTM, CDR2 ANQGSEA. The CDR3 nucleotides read TGCAGCGTTGAGGGGGCCACTGAAGCTTTCTTT. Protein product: CSVEGATEAFF.

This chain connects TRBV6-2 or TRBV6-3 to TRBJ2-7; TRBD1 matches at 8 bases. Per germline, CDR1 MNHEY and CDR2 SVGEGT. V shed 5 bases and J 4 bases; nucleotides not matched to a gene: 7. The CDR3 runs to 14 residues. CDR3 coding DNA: TGTGCCAGCAGTGCCGGACAGGGACTGTACGAGCAGTACTTC. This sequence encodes CASSAGQGLYEQYF.

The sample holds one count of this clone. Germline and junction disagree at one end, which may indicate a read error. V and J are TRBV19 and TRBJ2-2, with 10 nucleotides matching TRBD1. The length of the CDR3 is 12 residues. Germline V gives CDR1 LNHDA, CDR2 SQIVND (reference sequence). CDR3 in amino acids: CASSTWTGGLFF. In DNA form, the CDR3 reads TGTGCCAGTAGTACCTGGACAGGGGGGCTGTTTTTT.

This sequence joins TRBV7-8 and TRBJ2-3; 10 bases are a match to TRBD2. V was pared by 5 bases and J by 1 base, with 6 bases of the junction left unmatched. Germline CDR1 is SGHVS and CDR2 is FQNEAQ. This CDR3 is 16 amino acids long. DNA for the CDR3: TGTGCCAGCAGCGACACTCTAGCGGGGGGCACAGATACGCAGTATTTT. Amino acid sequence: CASSDTLAGGTDTQYF.